This T cell receptor (beta chain) originates from a study of CD8 T cells in ankylosing spondylitis. Study findings and constraints: Ankylosing spondylitis blood appeared to carry a characteristic TCR beta motif of roughly 8 highly homologous variants. There was reportedly significant enrichment of clones that were disease-linked in matched ankylosing spondylitis synovial fluid. Disease-linked clones bore a CD8+ phenotype, appearing relatively rarely in peripheral blood.

The J segment lost 4 bases and the V segment lost 3 bases, leaving 4 bases of the junction unmatched. Germline loops: CDR1 SGHNT, CDR2 YENEEA. CDR3 size: 14 residues. Researchers built TCR beta libraries using quantitative 5'-RACE with molecular barcodes. MiXCR, applied by TCRdb to the 5' RACE reads, yields one record per CDR3 protein. The sample contains some 400,000 distinct CDR3 sequences, around 24% of which appear only once. This clonotype showed up just a few times. Its antigen remains unidentified. The sequence was obtained from a male donor with ankylosing spondylitis. Sequencing used blood, either unsorted or a sorted T cell fraction (not recorded which). The rearrangement links TRBV11-3 to TRBJ2-7, with 9 bases that match TRBD2. The CDR3 spells CASSFSSGVYEQYF. The CDR3 DNA reads TGTGCCAGCAGCTTTTCTAGCGGGGTGTACGAGCAGTACTTC.